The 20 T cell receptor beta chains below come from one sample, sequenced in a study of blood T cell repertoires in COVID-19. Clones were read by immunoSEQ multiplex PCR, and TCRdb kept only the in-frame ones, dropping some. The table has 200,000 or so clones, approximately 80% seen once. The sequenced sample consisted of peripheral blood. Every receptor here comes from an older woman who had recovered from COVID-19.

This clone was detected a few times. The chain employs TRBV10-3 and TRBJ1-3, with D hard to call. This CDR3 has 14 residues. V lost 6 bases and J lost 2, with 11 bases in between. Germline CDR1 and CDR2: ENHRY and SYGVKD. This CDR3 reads CAISPQEPGNTIYF. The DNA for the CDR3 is TGTGCCATCAGCCCTCAAGAGCCTGGAAACACCATATATTTT.

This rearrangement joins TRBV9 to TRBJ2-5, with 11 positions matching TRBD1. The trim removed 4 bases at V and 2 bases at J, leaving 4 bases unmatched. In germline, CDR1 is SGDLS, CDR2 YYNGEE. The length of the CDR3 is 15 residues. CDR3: CASSWGQGGQETQYF. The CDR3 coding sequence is TGTGCCAGCAGCTGGGGACAGGGGGGGCAAGAGACCCAGTACTTC.

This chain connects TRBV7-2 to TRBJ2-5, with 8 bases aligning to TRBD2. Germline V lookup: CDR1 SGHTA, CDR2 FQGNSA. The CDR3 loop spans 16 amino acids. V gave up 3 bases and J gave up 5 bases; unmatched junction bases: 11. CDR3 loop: CASSFSKRGGWETQYF. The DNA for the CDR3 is TGTGCCAGCAGCTTTAGTAAACGGGGGGGTTGGGAGACCCAGTACTTC. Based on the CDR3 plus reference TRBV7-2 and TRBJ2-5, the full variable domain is GAGVSQSPSNKVTEKGKDVELRCDPISGHTALYWYRQSLGQGLEFLIYFQGNSAPDKSGLPSDRFSAERTGGSVSTLTIQRTQQEDSAVYLCASSFSKRGGWETQYFGPGTRLLVL.

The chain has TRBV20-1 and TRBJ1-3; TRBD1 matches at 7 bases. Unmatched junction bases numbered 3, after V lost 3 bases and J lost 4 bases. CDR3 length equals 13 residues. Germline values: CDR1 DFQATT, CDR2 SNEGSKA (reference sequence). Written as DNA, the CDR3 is TGCAGTGCTAGTGAGGGGGCCGGAAACACCATATATTTT. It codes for CSASEGAGNTIYF.

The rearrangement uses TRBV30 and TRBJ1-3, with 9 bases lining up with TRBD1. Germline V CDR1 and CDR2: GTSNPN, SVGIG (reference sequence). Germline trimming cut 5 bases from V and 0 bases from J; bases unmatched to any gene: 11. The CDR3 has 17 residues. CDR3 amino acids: CAWVGTGSLFSGNTIYF. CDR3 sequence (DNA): TGTGCCTGGGTGGGGACAGGGTCCTTGTTCTCTGGAAACACCATATATTTT.

Written as DNA, the CDR3 is TGTGCCAGCAGCTTTCCGGGGTGGGCTAGTGAAAAACTGTTTTTT. This encodes CASSFPGWASEKLFF. The chain has TRBV11-2 and TRBJ1-4; D is undetermined. V was cut by 3 bases and J by 7 bases, with 15 bases left in between. Germline V gene lookup returns CDR1 SGHAT and CDR2 FQNNGV. This CDR3 has 15 residues.

CDR3 region: CASSLDVGAGDQPQHF. The CDR3 DNA follows: TGTGCCAGCAGCTTAGATGTAGGGGCAGGGGATCAGCCCCAGCATTTT. The chain combines TRBV7-8 with TRBJ1-5, with D perhaps TRBD1 (6 bases). V lost 1 base and J 5 bases, leaving 15 bases between the germline ends. This CDR3 spans 16 amino acids. From germline, CDR1 is SGHVS and CDR2 FQNEAQ.

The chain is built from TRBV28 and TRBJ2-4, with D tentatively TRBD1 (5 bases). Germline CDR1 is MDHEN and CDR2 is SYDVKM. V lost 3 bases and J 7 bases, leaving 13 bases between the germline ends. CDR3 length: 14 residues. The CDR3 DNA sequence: TGTGCCAGCAGTTTCCTCAGGGCCAGCAACATTCAGTACTTC. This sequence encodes CASSFLRASNIQYF.

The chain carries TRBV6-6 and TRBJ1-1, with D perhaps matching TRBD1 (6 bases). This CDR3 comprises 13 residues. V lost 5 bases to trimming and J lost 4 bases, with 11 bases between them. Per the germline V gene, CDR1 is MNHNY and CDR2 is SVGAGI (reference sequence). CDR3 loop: CASSEGGVTEAFF. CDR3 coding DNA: TGTGCCAGCAGTGAGGGGGGGGTCACTGAAGCTTTCTTT.

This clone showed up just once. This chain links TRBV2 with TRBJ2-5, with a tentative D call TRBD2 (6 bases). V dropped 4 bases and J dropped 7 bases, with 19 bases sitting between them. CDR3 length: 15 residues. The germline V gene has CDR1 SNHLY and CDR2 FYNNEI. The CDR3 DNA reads TGTGCCAGCAGTGGTGGTGGGACTTACGTAGGGACCCAGTACTTC. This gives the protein CASSGGGTYVGTQYF.

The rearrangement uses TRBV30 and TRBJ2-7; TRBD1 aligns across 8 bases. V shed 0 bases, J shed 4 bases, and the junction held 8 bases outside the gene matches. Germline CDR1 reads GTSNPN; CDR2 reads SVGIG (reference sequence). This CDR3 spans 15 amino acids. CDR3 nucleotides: TGTGCCTGGAGTGTTAGGGACAGGTTCTTGTACGAGCAGTACTTC. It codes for CAWSVRDRFLYEQYF. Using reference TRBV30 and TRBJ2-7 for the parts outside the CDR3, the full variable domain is SQTIHQWPATLVQPVGSPLSLECTVEGTSNPNLYWYRQAAGRGLQLLFYSVGIGQISSEVPQNLSASRPQDRQFILSSKKLLLSDSGFYLCAWSVRDRFLYEQYFGPGTRLTVT.

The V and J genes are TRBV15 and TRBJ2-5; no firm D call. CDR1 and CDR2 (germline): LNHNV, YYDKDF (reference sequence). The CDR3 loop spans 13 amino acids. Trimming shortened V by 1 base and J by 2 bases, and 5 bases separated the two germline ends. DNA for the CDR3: TGTGCCACCAGCAGAGGACAACAAGAGACCCAGTACTTC. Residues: CATSRGQQETQYF.

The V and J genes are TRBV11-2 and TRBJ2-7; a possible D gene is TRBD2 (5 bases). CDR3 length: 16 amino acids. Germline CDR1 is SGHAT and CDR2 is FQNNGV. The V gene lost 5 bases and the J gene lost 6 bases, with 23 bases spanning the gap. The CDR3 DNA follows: TGTGCCAGCAGCCCTCTCCGTGAGGGAGTAGGCCGCGAGCAGTACTTC. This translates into CASSPLREGVGREQYF.

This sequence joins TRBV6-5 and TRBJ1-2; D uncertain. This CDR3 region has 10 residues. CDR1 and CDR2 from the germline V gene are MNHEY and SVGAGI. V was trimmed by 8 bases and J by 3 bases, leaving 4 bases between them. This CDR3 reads CASWHYGYTF. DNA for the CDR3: TGTGCCAGCTGGCACTATGGCTACACCTTC.

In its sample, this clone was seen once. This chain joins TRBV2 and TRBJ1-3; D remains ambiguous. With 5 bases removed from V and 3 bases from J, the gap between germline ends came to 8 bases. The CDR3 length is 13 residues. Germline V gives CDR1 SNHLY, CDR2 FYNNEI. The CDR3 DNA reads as TGTGCCAGCAGTCCACAGTTTGGAAACACCATATATTTT. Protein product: CASSPQFGNTIYF.

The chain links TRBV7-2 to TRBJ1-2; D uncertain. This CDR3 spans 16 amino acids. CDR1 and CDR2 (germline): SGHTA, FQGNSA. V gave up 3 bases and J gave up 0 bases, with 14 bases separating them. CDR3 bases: TGTGCCAGCAGCTTCTCGCCACAGAATACTAACTATGGCTACACCTTC. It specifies CASSFSPQNTNYGYTF.

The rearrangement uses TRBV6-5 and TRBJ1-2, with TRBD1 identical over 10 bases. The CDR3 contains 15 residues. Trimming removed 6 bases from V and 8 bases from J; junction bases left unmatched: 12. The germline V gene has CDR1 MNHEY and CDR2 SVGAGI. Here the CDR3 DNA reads TGTGCCAGCAGCTCCGGGACAGGGGCCTGGGGCGGCTACACCTTC. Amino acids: CASSSGTGAWGGYTF.

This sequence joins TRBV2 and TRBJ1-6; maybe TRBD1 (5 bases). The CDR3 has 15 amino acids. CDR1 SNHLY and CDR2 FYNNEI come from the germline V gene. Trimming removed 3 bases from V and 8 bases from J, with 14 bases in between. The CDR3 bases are TGTGCCAGCAGTGATCTGGGCAGGGTAGATTCACCCCTCCACTTT. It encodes CASSDLGRVDSPLHF. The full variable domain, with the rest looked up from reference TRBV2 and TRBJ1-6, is EPEVTQTPSHQVTQMGQEVILRCVPISNHLYFYWYRQILGQKVEFLVSFYNNEISEKSEIFDDQFSVERPDGSNFTLKIRSTKLEDSAMYFCASSDLGRVDSPLHFGNGTRLTVT.

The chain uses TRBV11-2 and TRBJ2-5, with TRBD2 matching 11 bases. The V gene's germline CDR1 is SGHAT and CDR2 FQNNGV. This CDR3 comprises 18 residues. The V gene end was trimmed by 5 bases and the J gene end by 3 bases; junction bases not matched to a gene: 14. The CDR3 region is CASSPGQVVLAGEETQYF. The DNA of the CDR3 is TGTGCCAGCAGCCCAGGACAAGTGGTACTAGCGGGGGAAGAGACCCAGTACTTC.

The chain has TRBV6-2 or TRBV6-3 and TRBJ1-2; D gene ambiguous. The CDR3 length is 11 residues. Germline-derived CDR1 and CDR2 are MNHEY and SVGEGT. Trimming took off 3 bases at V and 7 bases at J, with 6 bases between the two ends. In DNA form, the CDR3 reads TGTGCCAGCAGTTATGGTAGTGGCTACACCTTC. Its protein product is CASSYGSGYTF.